This passage covers 21 T cell receptor beta chains from one sample sequenced in a study of T cells in localized non-small cell lung cancer. Method: immunoSEQ multiplex PCR; TCRdb's copy keeps in-frame clones and lacks some. The table has tens of thousands of clones, around 80% seen once. This specimen was peripheral blood, taken before any cancer treatment. Source of these receptors: a male donor older than 55 with stage III squamous cell lung carcinoma.

The chain recombines TRBV18 with TRBJ1-1; TRBD1 agrees at 7 bases. V shed 2 bases, J shed 0 bases, and the junction held 6 bases outside the gene matches. This CDR3 spans 16 amino acids. CDR1 is KGHSH and CDR2 is LQKENI in the germline V gene. The CDR3 is CASSPKGDRVNTEAFF. The CDR3 DNA reads as TGTGCCAGCTCACCAAAGGGGGACAGAGTGAACACTGAAGCTTTCTTT. Filled out from reference TRBV18 and TRBJ1-1, the complete variable domain reads NAGVMQNPRHLVRRRGQEARLRCSPMKGHSHVYWYRQLPEEGLKFMVYLQKENIIDESGMPKERFSAEFPKEGPSILRIQQVVRGDSAAYFCASSPKGDRVNTEAFFGQGTRLTVV.

This sequence joins TRBV15 and TRBJ2-3; 9 nucleotides match TRBD2. This CDR3 has 16 residues. CDR1 is LNHNV, CDR2 YYDKDF, per germline (reference sequence). The V and J ends lost 6 bases and 3 bases, in that order; junction bases with no gene match: 10. The CDR3 DNA is TGTGCCACCAGTAAGAGGGGTAGCGGGGGTACAGATACGCAGTATTTT. This gives the protein CATSKRGSGGTDTQYF.

The chain carries TRBV10-2 and TRBJ2-7; D ambiguous. V was shortened by 5 bases and J by 1 base, with 0 bases between the two germline ends. The CDR3 covers 10 residues. CDR1 WSHSY and CDR2 SAAADI come from the germline V gene. As DNA, the CDR3 is TGCGCCAGCAGTTCCTACGAGCAGTACTTC. Encoded protein: CASSSYEQYF.

This sequence joins TRBV14 and TRBJ1-2, with 9 bases matching TRBD1. CDR3 length equals 15 residues. The junction had 9 bases not matched to a gene; V was cut back by 4 bases and J by 6 bases. The germline CDR1 and CDR2 sequences are SGHDN and FVKESK. Here the CDR3 DNA reads TGTGCCAGCAGCCCCTCCGGGACAGGGTTTCATGGCTACACCTTC. This encodes CASSPSGTGFHGYTF.

V usage is TRBV2 and J usage is TRBJ2-5; 8 positions agree with TRBD2. Germline loops: CDR1 SNHLY, CDR2 FYNNEI. This CDR3 has 15 amino acids. V shed 3 bases, J shed 4 bases, and the junction held 7 bases outside the gene matches. The CDR3: CASSDSEAGVETQYF. CDR3 DNA: TGTGCCAGCAGTGATTCGGAAGCGGGGGTAGAGACCCAGTACTTC.

The rearrangement links TRBV5-8 to TRBJ1-5; TRBD1 agrees at 9 bases. This CDR3 is built from 15 residues. Germline V lookup: CDR1 SGHTS, CDR2 YDEGEE. J lost 4 bases, V lost 2 bases, and 4 bases had no gene match. CDR3: CASSFTGGGNQPQHF. Here the CDR3 DNA reads TGTGCCAGCAGCTTCACAGGGGGCGGTAATCAGCCCCAGCATTTT.

The V gene is TRBV19, the J gene TRBJ2-5; TRBD2 matches 7 bases. V lost 6 bases, J lost 2 bases, and 6 bases stayed unmatched. Germline values: CDR1 LNHDA, CDR2 SQIVND (reference sequence). CDR3 size: 14 residues. CDR3 nucleotide sequence: TGTGCCAGTAGGCCGGGACTACTACAAGAGACCCAGTACTTC. Amino acids: CASRPGLLQETQYF.

The chain joins TRBV19 to TRBJ2-7; D is perhaps TRBD1 or TRBD2 (5 bases each). Germline loops: CDR1 LNHDA, CDR2 SQIVND (reference sequence). The CDR3 contains 16 residues. Trimming took 5 bases from V and 5 from J, leaving 22 bases between them. CDR3 in DNA: TGTGCCAGTAGTTCATTCAAGGGTCCCCAGGGACACGAGCAGTACTTC. It specifies CASSSFKGPQGHEQYF.

The genes are TRBV6-1 and TRBJ1-5; the D is unclear. The CDR3 consists of 13 residues. Trimming pared 6 bases from V and 3 bases from J, leaving 9 bases between. Germline CDR1 and CDR2: MNHNS and SASEGT. CDR3 sequence: CASSLELNQPQHF. In DNA, the CDR3 is TGTGCCAGCAGCCTGGAGCTCAATCAGCCCCAGCATTTT.

This clone has just one count. The chain uses TRBV28 and TRBJ2-1, with D uncertain. CDR1 is MDHEN and CDR2 is SYDVKM in the germline V gene. The CDR3 runs 13 residues. V lost 7 bases to trimming and J lost 4 bases, with 11 bases between them. CDR3: CASTAFQYNEQFF. The CDR3 region has the DNA TGTGCCAGCACGGCATTCCAATACAATGAGCAGTTCTTC. Looking up the rest from reference TRBV28 and TRBJ2-1 gives the full variable domain: DVKVTQSSRYLVKRTGEKVFLECVQDMDHENMFWYRQDPGLGLRLIYFSYDVKMKEKGDIPEGYSVSREKKERFSLILESASTNQTSMYLCASTAFQYNEQFFGPGTRLTVL.

This clone was recorded once. V and J are TRBV14 and TRBJ2-7; possible D gene TRBD1, 6 bases. The CDR3 length is 13 residues. The V end lost 4 bases, the J end lost 6 bases, and 13 bases lay between the germline ends. Looked up from germline, CDR1 is SGHDN and CDR2 is FVKESK. The CDR3 region is CASSPIRGGEQYF. In nucleotides, the CDR3 is TGTGCCAGCAGCCCCATCAGGGGTGGCGAGCAGTACTTC.

This clone appeared a few times. The gene calls are TRBV5-1 and TRBJ2-1; TRBD2 is a possible D gene (6 bases). CDR3 length equals 15 residues. Germline V lookup: CDR1 SGHRS, CDR2 YFSETQ. Trimming left V 0 bases short and J 2 bases short, with 9 bases between. The CDR3 DNA sequence: TGCGCCAGCAGCTTGGAGGCGGGGACCTACAATGAGCAGTTCTTC. This translates into CASSLEAGTYNEQFF.

This clone was seen a handful of times. This chain joins TRBV5-4 and TRBJ2-3; 16 nucleotides align to TRBD2. Looked up from germline, CDR1 is SGHNT and CDR2 is YYREEE (reference sequence). V lost 3 bases and J lost 4; bases outside the gene matches: 2. This CDR3 spans 16 amino acids. The CDR3: CASSWGLAGGADTQYF. The CDR3 nucleotides read TGTGCCAGCAGCTGGGGACTAGCGGGGGGGGCAGATACGCAGTATTTT.

The chain couples TRBV25-1 to TRBJ2-7; perhaps TRBD2 as D (6 bases). The CDR3 sequence is 13 residues long. CDR1 and CDR2 from the germline V gene are MGHDK and SYGVNS. V lost 6 bases and J 3 bases, leaving 12 bases between the germline ends. CDR3 amino acids: CASRERGNYEQYF. In DNA form, the CDR3 reads TGTGCCAGCAGGGAGCGCGGGAACTACGAGCAGTACTTC.

This chain joins TRBV6-1 and TRBJ2-2, with 11 bases aligning to TRBD2. Germline CDR1 reads MNHNS; CDR2 reads SASEGT. The junction had 3 bases not matched to a gene; V was cut back by 3 bases and J by 6 bases. The CDR3 spans 15 residues. CDR3 DNA: TGTGCCAGCAGTGACTTAGCGGGAGGGGCCGGGGAGCTGTTTTTT. Its translation: CASSDLAGGAGELFF.

The chain couples TRBV5-4 to TRBJ2-2; 10 nucleotides align to TRBD2. Germline loops: CDR1 SGHNT, CDR2 YYREEE (reference sequence). The CDR3 is 17 amino acids. V dropped 2 bases and J dropped 1; count of bases not matched to a gene: 5. CDR3 sequence (DNA): TGTGCCAGCAGCTTAGAGTTAGCGGGGGGGAACACCGGGGAGCTGTTTTTT. This gives the protein CASSLELAGGNTGELFF.

The chain carries TRBV4-2 and TRBJ2-5; 8 bases align to TRBD2. Germline assignment: CDR1 LGHNA and CDR2 YNFKEQ. The CDR3 contains 15 residues. The trim removed 0 bases at V and 5 bases at J, leaving 5 bases unmatched. CDR3 nucleotides: TGTGCCAGCAGCCAAGATCCGGGAGGGGAGGAGACCCAGTACTTC. Translated: CASSQDPGGEETQYF.

The CDR3 sequence is CASSVGEAEIYGYTF. CDR3 DNA sequence: TGTGCCAGCAGTGTCGGGGAGGCAGAAATCTATGGCTACACCTTC. The V call is TRBV6-5, the J call TRBJ1-2, with D uncertain. Per germline, CDR1 MNHEY and CDR2 SVGAGI. The CDR3 length is 15 residues. The germline V and J ends were trimmed by 5 bases and 4 bases, with 17 bases remaining between them.

V and J are TRBV7-8 and TRBJ1-2; unclear D gene. Trimming shortened V by 1 base and J by 4 bases, and 13 bases separated the two germline ends. Germline CDR1 SGHVS, CDR2 FQNEAQ. This CDR3 has 15 residues. DNA for the CDR3: TGTGCCAGCAGCTTAGGGTATACCGGCCCCTATGGCTACACCTTC. Its translation: CASSLGYTGPYGYTF.

This clone occurred a few times. Other DNA sequences from this sample encode an identical CDR3 as well. The V gene is TRBV20-1, the J gene TRBJ1-1; tentative D call: TRBD1 (5 bases). Germline V gene data show CDR1 as DFQATT and CDR2 as SNEGSKA (reference sequence). This CDR3 has 11 amino acids. Trimming cost V 3 bases and J 8 bases, with 10 bases left between them. CDR3 sequence reads: CSASRGEEAFF. The CDR3 nucleotides read TGCAGTGCTAGTCGGGGGGAGGAAGCTTTCTTT.

CDR3 sequence reads: CASSIDVLVNSPLHF. The CDR3 nucleotides read TGTGCCAGTAGTATAGATGTACTGGTGAATTCACCCCTCCACTTT. The chain couples TRBV19 to TRBJ1-6; D not certain. Germline CDR1 and CDR2: LNHDA and SQIVND (reference sequence). With 0 bases removed from V and 7 bases from J, the gap between germline ends came to 10 bases. The CDR3 extends over 15 amino acids.